A single sample is the source of the 29 T cell receptor beta chains below, sequenced in a study of monozygotic twins with cystic fibrosis. Sequencing was performed with immunoSEQ multiplex PCR; in TCRdb, only in-frame clones are kept and a portion is missing. The repertoire consists of about 17,000 clones, with about 96% occurring once and the leading ten covering 0.62%. The sample was blood. These receptors were obtained from a girl aged 2 to 10 with cystic fibrosis.

The chain uses TRBV9 and TRBJ2-1, with D hard to call. Germline CDR1 SGDLS, CDR2 YYNGEE. V was trimmed by 4 bases and J by 4 bases, leaving 3 bases between them. The CDR3 is made up of 11 amino acids. CDR3 amino acids: CASSTYNEQFF. CDR3 bases: TGTGCCAGCAGCACGTACAATGAGCAGTTCTTC.

CDR3 amino acids: CAKRERTSTETQYF. The CDR3 DNA sequence: TGTGCCAAAAGGGAACGGACTAGCACGGAGACCCAGTACTTC. The chain joins TRBV6-6 to TRBJ2-5, with 8 nucleotides matching TRBD2. Unmatched junction bases numbered 12, after V lost 10 bases and J lost 5 bases. Germline assignment: CDR1 MNHNY and CDR2 SVGAGI (reference sequence). The CDR3 runs 14 residues.

This chain joins TRBV19 and TRBJ2-7, with TRBD1 identical over 11 bases. CDR1 is LNHDA and CDR2 is SQIVND in the germline V gene (reference sequence). The CDR3 sequence is 14 residues long. The J segment lost 4 bases and the V segment lost 6 bases, leaving 5 bases of the junction unmatched. The CDR3 region is CASSPGTGGYEQYF. The DNA for the CDR3 is TGTGCCAGTAGCCCCGGGACAGGGGGATACGAGCAGTACTTC.

This chain uses TRBV6-5 with TRBJ1-1; D unresolved. Germline V lookup: CDR1 MNHEY, CDR2 SVGAGI. The CDR3 totals 13 residues. The V gene lost 2 bases and the J gene lost 5 bases, with 9 bases spanning the gap. The CDR3 bases are TGTGCCAGCAGTTACGGGGTTTTGACTGAAGCTTTCTTT. Translating it yields CASSYGVLTEAFF.

A single count supports this clone. This rearrangement joins TRBV5-6 to TRBJ2-1; tentatively, D is TRBD2 (5 bases). The CDR3 has 15 residues. Germline-derived CDR1 and CDR2 are SGHDT and YYEEEE. The ends were cut back, 4 bases at V and 0 bases at J, with 11 bases in the middle. The CDR3 DNA is TGTGCCAGCAGCCCGGGTGGGAGCTCCTACAATGAGCAGTTCTTC. This translates into CASSPGGSSYNEQFF. Full variable domain (rest looked up from reference TRBV5-6 and TRBJ2-1): DAGVTQSPTHLIKTRGQQVTLRCSPKSGHDTVSWYQQALGQGPQFIFQYYEEEERQRGNFPDRFSGHQFPNYSSELNVNALLLGDSALYLCASSPGGSSYNEQFFGPGTRLTVL.

This sequence joins TRBV5-8 and TRBJ1-5; D remains ambiguous. Germline loops: CDR1 SGHTS, CDR2 YDEGEE. This CDR3 spans 15 amino acids. The V gene lost 2 bases and the J gene lost 1 base, with 10 bases spanning the gap. The CDR3 DNA is TGTGCCAGCAGCTTTACATCCAGGAGCAATCAGCCCCAGCATTTT. Its translation: CASSFTSRSNQPQHF.

The CDR3 loop is CASSVGTEETQYF. The CDR3 DNA reads as TGTGCCAGCAGCGTAGGAACCGAGGAGACCCAGTACTTC. V is TRBV9 and J is TRBJ2-5; D not certain. This CDR3 contains 13 residues. CDR1 is SGDLS and CDR2 is YYNGEE in the germline V gene. V lost 0 bases and J 5 bases, leaving 8 bases between the germline ends.

The chain has TRBV7-9 and TRBJ1-2, with a weak D call TRBD1 (5 bases). Trimming stripped 5 bases from V and 6 bases from J, with 19 bases between. The CDR3 sequence is 15 residues long. From germline, CDR1 is SEHNR and CDR2 FQNEAQ (reference sequence). In nucleotides, the CDR3 is TGTGCCAGCAGCGCAACCCTCGGGACGGCACATGGCTACACCTTC. Amino acid sequence: CASSATLGTAHGYTF.

The rearrangement joins TRBV5-1 to TRBJ1-2; no reliable D call. V was pared by 0 bases and J by 0 bases, with 6 bases between. Germline values: CDR1 SGHRS, CDR2 YFSETQ. The CDR3 length is 14 residues. CDR3 nucleotides: TGCGCCAGCAGCTTGGAACAGACTAACTATGGCTACACCTTC. This encodes CASSLEQTNYGYTF. The variable domain in full, with the rest retrieved from reference TRBV5-1 and TRBJ1-2, is KAGVTQTPRYLIKTRGQQVTLSCSPISGHRSVSWYQQTPGQGLQFLFEYFSETQRNKGNFPGRFSGRQFSNSRSEMNVSTLELGDSALYLCASSLEQTNYGYTFGSGTRLTVV.

V gene TRBV4-1 combines with J gene TRBJ1-5; possible D gene TRBD1, 6 bases. From germline, CDR1 is MGHRA and CDR2 YSYEKL. V lost 1 base and J lost 3, with 22 bases in between. CDR3 length: 19 residues. The chain's CDR3 is CASSQVGLGQIINNQPQHF. The CDR3 nucleotides read TGCGCCAGCAGCCAAGTCGGCTTAGGACAGATTATAAACAATCAGCCCCAGCATTTT.

The J gene is TRBJ2-7, the V gene TRBV4-3, with TRBD1 matching 7 bases. Germline values: CDR1 LGHNA, CDR2 YSLEER. V dropped 0 bases and J dropped 6; count of bases not matched to a gene: 11. This CDR3 is built from 16 residues. CDR3 in amino acids: CASSQDWRQGSLEQYF. CDR3 sequence (DNA): TGCGCCAGCAGCCAAGATTGGCGACAGGGCAGTCTCGAGCAGTACTTC.

The rearrangement links TRBV30 to TRBJ2-5; 8 positions match TRBD2. The CDR3 extends over 15 amino acids. V was clipped by 3 bases and J by 7 bases; unmatched bases: 13. The germline CDR1 and CDR2 sequences are GTSNPN and SVGIG (reference sequence). CDR3 bases: TGTGCCTGGAGGCGACTAGCGCCCACCTTGGGGACCCAGTACTTC. Amino acids: CAWRRLAPTLGTQYF.

J is TRBJ2-3 and V is TRBV5-5; D is undetermined. Germline assignment: CDR1 SGHKS and CDR2 YYEKEE (reference sequence). The CDR3 sequence is 12 residues long. The ends were cut back, 2 bases at V and 5 bases at J, with 6 bases in the middle. CDR3 in DNA: TGTGCCAGCAGCTTCCCCCTAGATACGCAGTATTTT. Amino acids: CASSFPLDTQYF.

This chain uses TRBV9 with TRBJ1-6, with D tentatively TRBD1 (5 bases). Germline-derived CDR1 and CDR2 are SGDLS and YYNGEE. This CDR3 is 16 amino acids long. Trimming stripped 3 bases from V and 1 base from J, with 11 bases between. The CDR3 is CASSAKGSSYNSPLHF. As DNA, the CDR3 is TGTGCCAGCAGCGCAAAGGGGAGTTCCTATAATTCACCCCTCCACTTT. Based on the CDR3 plus reference TRBV9 and TRBJ1-6, the full variable domain is DSGVTQTPKHLITATGQRVTLRCSPRSGDLSVYWYQQSLDQGLQFLIQYYNGEERAKGNILERFSAQQFPDLHSELNLSSLELGDSALYFCASSAKGSSYNSPLHFGNGTRLTVT.

This chain uses TRBV4-3 with TRBJ1-2; D perhaps matches TRBD1 (5 bases). V lost 1 base, J lost 8 bases, and 17 bases lay in between. Germline CDR1 LGHNA, CDR2 YSLEER. The CDR3 totals 15 residues. The CDR3 loop reads CASSQGPGGDDGYTF. The CDR3 DNA is TGCGCCAGCAGCCAAGGTCCCGGGGGGGACGACGGCTACACCTTC.

A single count supports this clone. V and J are TRBV6-5 and TRBJ1-2; 10 bases are a match to TRBD1. Unmatched junction bases numbered 7, after V lost 2 bases and J lost 4 bases. Germline CDR1 MNHEY, CDR2 SVGAGI. This CDR3 spans 16 amino acids. As DNA, the CDR3 is TGTGCCAGCAGTTACGTAACGGGACAGGGGACCTATGGCTACACCTTC. Translated: CASSYVTGQGTYGYTF.

V gene TRBV19 combines with J gene TRBJ1-1, with unresolved D. Per the germline V gene, CDR1 is LNHDA and CDR2 is SQIVND (reference sequence). Trimming pared 1 base from V and 4 bases from J, leaving 7 bases between. The CDR3 runs 13 residues. CDR3 amino acids: CASSIGETTEAFF. The CDR3 DNA follows: TGTGCCAGTAGTATAGGGGAAACCACTGAAGCTTTCTTT.

The chain employs TRBV5-4 and TRBJ2-5; D remains unclear. Germline V gives CDR1 SGHNT, CDR2 YYREEE (reference sequence). Between the trimmed V and J ends, which lost 1 base and 7 bases, there was a span of 5 bases. The CDR3 has 11 residues. The CDR3 spells CASSLLGTQYF. CDR3 coding DNA: TGTGCCAGCAGCTTGTTGGGGACCCAGTACTTC.

The rearrangement links TRBV14 to TRBJ1-1; 9 positions match TRBD1. Germline values: CDR1 SGHDN, CDR2 FVKESK. V dropped 0 bases and J dropped 5; count of bases not matched to a gene: 4. This CDR3 is built from 15 residues. The CDR3 is CASSQEGQGWTEAFF. The CDR3 nucleotides read TGTGCCAGCAGCCAAGAGGGACAGGGTTGGACTGAAGCTTTCTTT. Full variable domain (missing parts from reference TRBV14 and TRBJ1-1): EAGVTQFPSHSVIEKGQTVTLRCDPISGHDNLYWYRRVMGKEIKFLLHFVKESKQDESGMPNNRFLAERTGGTYSTLKVQPAELEDSGVYFCASSQEGQGWTEAFFGQGTRLTVV.

This clone was seen only a few times. The V and J genes are TRBV10-2 and TRBJ2-7; D may be TRBD1 (6 bases). V was cut by 6 bases and J by 5 bases, with 14 bases left in between. This CDR3 comprises 13 residues. Looked up from germline, CDR1 is WSHSY and CDR2 is SAAADI. The CDR3 protein is CASRDSHPNEQYF. As DNA, the CDR3 is TGCGCCAGCAGGGACAGCCATCCCAACGAGCAGTACTTC.

In this sample, this clone turned up a few times. This chain connects TRBV5-6 to TRBJ2-7; maybe TRBD2 (5 bases). Per the germline V gene, CDR1 is SGHDT and CDR2 is YYEEEE. This CDR3 comprises 13 residues. Trimming shortened V by 4 bases and J by 2 bases, and 10 bases separated the two germline ends. CDR3 loop: CASSHPTTYEQYF. The CDR3 nucleotides are TGTGCCAGCAGCCACCCGACTACCTACGAGCAGTACTTC.

The chain uses TRBV27 and TRBJ1-6, with TRBD1 matching 9 bases. The germline gives CDR1 MNHEY, CDR2 SMNVEV (reference sequence). Trimming took 5 bases from V and 7 from J; bases not matched to a gene: 3. There are 14 residues in the CDR3. This CDR3 reads CASSGTGLNSPLHF. CDR3 DNA: TGTGCCAGCAGTGGGACAGGGCTCAATTCACCCCTCCACTTT.

This clone was recorded once. The rearrangement uses TRBV25-1 and TRBJ1-2; D is perhaps TRBD1 (6 bases). This CDR3 comprises 14 residues. Germline assignment: CDR1 MGHDK and CDR2 SYGVNS. With 4 bases removed from V and 2 bases from J, the gap between germline ends came to 11 bases. CDR3 residues: CASSVSDRNYGYTF. CDR3 DNA sequence: TGTGCCAGCAGTGTTTCGGACAGAAACTATGGCTACACCTTC.

This chain's CDR3 is CASSQEGATEAFF. The CDR3 DNA is TGTGCCAGCAGCCAAGAAGGGGCCACTGAAGCTTTCTTT. The rearrangement uses TRBV4-2 and TRBJ1-1; tentative D call: TRBD1 (5 bases). Germline-derived CDR1 and CDR2 are LGHNA and YNFKEQ. The V and J ends lost 0 bases and 4 bases respectively, with 6 bases between them. The length of the CDR3 is 13 residues.

The chain carries TRBV19 and TRBJ1-3, with D possibly being TRBD1 (5 bases). Germline CDR1 LNHDA, CDR2 SQIVND (reference sequence). There are 14 residues in the CDR3. Trimming removed 6 bases at V and 1 base at J, with 10 bases between. The CDR3 protein is CASRGQGSGNTIYF. DNA for the CDR3: TGTGCCAGTAGAGGGCAGGGATCTGGAAACACCATATATTTT.

The chain is built from TRBV27 and TRBJ1-4; D is ambiguous. CDR3 size: 16 residues. Looked up from germline, CDR1 is MNHEY and CDR2 is SMNVEV (reference sequence). Trimming removed 0 bases at V and 0 bases at J, with 8 bases between. The CDR3 DNA is TGTGCCAGCAGTTTATCGATCAGTTCAACTAATGAAAAACTGTTTTTT. It specifies CASSLSISSTNEKLFF.

The chain employs TRBV19 and TRBJ1-1, with 7 bases that match TRBD1. The CDR3 is 14 amino acids. V dropped 4 bases and J dropped 2; count of bases not matched to a gene: 4. Germline V gene sequence: CDR1 LNHDA, CDR2 SQIVND (reference sequence). The CDR3 is CASSKGQSNTEAFF. DNA of the CDR3: TGTGCCAGTAGTAAGGGACAGTCTAACACTGAAGCTTTCTTT.

The chain employs TRBV6-5 and TRBJ2-7; the D is unclear. The CDR3 totals 14 residues. With 0 bases removed from V and 2 bases from J, the gap between germline ends came to 8 bases. CDR1 and CDR2 from the germline V gene are MNHEY and SVGAGI. CDR3 nucleotides: TGTGCCAGCAGTTACTCAGTTGGGACCTACGAGCAGTACTTC. It encodes CASSYSVGTYEQYF.

The chain joins TRBV19 to TRBJ1-2, with D unclear. In germline, CDR1 is LNHDA, CDR2 SQIVND (reference sequence). V lost 6 bases and J 8 bases, leaving 13 bases between the germline ends. CDR3 length: 12 amino acids. The CDR3 DNA is TGTGCCAGTAGCCTACTCGGGTGGGGCTACACCTTC. It codes for CASSLLGWGYTF.